Below are 26 T cell receptor beta chains sequenced from a single sample in a study of cytomegalovirus exposure and HLA in healthy donors. PCR amplification relied on 60 Vbeta primers (plus 13 Jbeta primers). TCRdb's copy holds only in-frame clones and misses some; the assay was immunoSEQ multiplex PCR. Of hundreds of thousands of clones listed, around 66% are singletons. The specimen sequenced was PBMCs. The receptors come from a female donor in good health and CMV-seronegative.

The J gene is TRBJ2-3, the V gene TRBV2; 12 bases map to TRBD2. The CDR3 is made up of 15 amino acids. Germline V CDR1 and CDR2: SNHLY, FYNNEI. Trimming removed 7 bases from V and 6 bases from J; junction bases left unmatched: 8. The CDR3 DNA follows: TGTGCCAGCACCAAGACTAGCGGGGGTATGGATACGCAGTATTTT. Its protein is CASTKTSGGMDTQYF.

This clone was detected only a few times. The chain carries TRBV2 and TRBJ2-1; 12 bases align to TRBD2. Per the germline V gene, CDR1 is SNHLY and CDR2 is FYNNEI. V trimming: 5 bases; J trimming: 8 bases; junction bases outside the gene matches: 4. This CDR3 is built from 14 residues. The CDR3 sequence: CASSSSGRADEQFF. DNA for the CDR3: TGTGCCAGCAGTTCTAGCGGGAGGGCCGATGAGCAGTTCTTC.

This sequence joins TRBV18 and TRBJ2-5; 7 bases are a match to TRBD1. The CDR3 has 15 residues. After removal of 4 bases from V and 5 bases from J, the junction contained 10 bases not matched to a gene. Germline V gene lookup returns CDR1 KGHSH and CDR2 LQKENI. DNA for the CDR3: TGTGCCAGCTCACTTGACAGGGACCGGGTCGAGACCCAGTACTTC. Translated: CASSLDRDRVETQYF.

The chain links TRBV7-3 to TRBJ2-3; 12 bases are a match to TRBD2. Germline loops: CDR1 SGHTA, CDR2 FQGTGA. CDR3 length: 15 amino acids. The J segment lost 6 bases and the V segment lost 2 bases, leaving 3 bases of the junction unmatched. CDR3 region: CASSLGLAGGDTQYF. The DNA of the CDR3 is TGTGCCAGCAGCTTAGGGCTAGCGGGAGGGGATACGCAGTATTTT.

This chain connects TRBV12-5 to TRBJ1-1; unclear D gene. The germline gives CDR1 LGHNT, CDR2 FRNRAP. Trimming stripped 6 bases from V and 2 bases from J, with 7 bases between. This CDR3 comprises 12 residues. The CDR3 reads CASGYTNTEAFF. Here the CDR3 DNA reads TGTGCTAGTGGGTACACCAACACTGAAGCTTTCTTT.

This chain joins TRBV5-4 and TRBJ2-3; 11 bases are shared with TRBD2. This CDR3 spans 16 amino acids. CDR1 and CDR2 (germline): SGHNT, YYREEE (reference sequence). After removal of 1 base from V and 3 bases from J, the junction contained 4 bases not matched to a gene. CDR3 loop: CASSLTSGRGTDTQYF. The CDR3 nucleotides read TGTGCCAGCAGCTTGACTAGCGGGAGAGGTACAGATACGCAGTATTTT.

With respect to this clone: One end of the junction fails to match germline, which may point to a read error. The genes are TRBV7-9 and TRBJ2-3, with TRBD2 matching 10 bases. The germline V gene encodes CDR1 SEHNR and CDR2 FQNEAQ (reference sequence). CDR3 length equals 16 residues. CDR3 coding DNA: TGTTCCAGCAGCCTGAGGACTAGCGGAGGCACAGATACGCAGTATTTT. It codes for CSSSLRTSGGTDTQYF.

This chain links TRBV5-4 with TRBJ1-2; D is uncertain. Germline-derived CDR1 and CDR2 are SGHNT and YYREEE (reference sequence). Trimming took off 4 bases at V and 3 bases at J, with 10 bases between the two ends. The CDR3 loop spans 13 amino acids. Here the CDR3 DNA reads TGTGCCAGCAGCCCTACAGTGTACTATGGCTACACCTTC. Amino acids: CASSPTVYYGYTF.

This chain links TRBV6-5 with TRBJ2-7; D might be TRBD1 (5 bases). This CDR3 region has 12 residues. Germline V CDR1 and CDR2: MNHEY, SVGAGI. The V and J ends lost 6 bases and 3 bases respectively, with 9 bases between them. This chain's CDR3 is CASSLDSYEQYF. In DNA, the CDR3 is TGTGCCAGCAGCCTCGACAGCTACGAGCAGTACTTC.

The gene calls are TRBV5-1 and TRBJ2-7; 12 bases line up with TRBD1. The CDR3 is 14 amino acids. Germline V gives CDR1 SGHRS, CDR2 YFSETQ. J lost 6 bases, V lost 2 bases, and 3 bases had no gene match. The CDR3 region has the DNA TGCGCCAGCAGCTTCGGGACAGGGGGCAGCGAGCAGTACTTC. Its translation: CASSFGTGGSEQYF. Using reference TRBV5-1 and TRBJ2-7 for the parts outside the CDR3, the full variable domain is KAGVTQTPRYLIKTRGQQVTLSCSPISGHRSVSWYQQTPGQGLQFLFEYFSETQRNKGNFPGRFSGRQFSNSRSEMNVSTLELGDSALYLCASSFGTGGSEQYFGPGTRLTVT.

DNA of the CDR3: TGTGCCAGCAGCCAGGGGACAGGGTGGAGCGAGCAGTACTTC. Amino acids: CASSQGTGWSEQYF. The rearrangement joins TRBV7-9 to TRBJ2-7; 9 bases are a match to TRBD1. After removal of 5 bases from V and 6 bases from J, the junction contained 8 bases not matched to a gene. Per germline, CDR1 SEHNR and CDR2 FQNEAQ (reference sequence). The length of the CDR3 is 14 residues.

This chain connects TRBV4-2 to TRBJ2-5; the D is unclear. The CDR3 has 16 amino acids. V was cut by 0 bases and J by 0 bases, with 11 bases left in between. The germline gives CDR1 LGHNA, CDR2 YNFKEQ. This CDR3 reads CASSQERGAYQETQYF. CDR3 nucleotides: TGTGCCAGCAGCCAAGAGAGAGGAGCGTACCAAGAGACCCAGTACTTC.

This chain links TRBV6-1 with TRBJ2-1, with 7 nucleotides matching TRBD2. Germline CDR1 and CDR2: MNHNS and SASEGT. V was clipped by 0 bases and J by 9 bases; unmatched bases: 8. There are 15 residues in the CDR3. The CDR3 DNA sequence: TGTGCCAGCAGTGAAGCGCTAGCGGAAACTATTGAGCAGTTCTTC. As protein: CASSEALAETIEQFF.

The genes are TRBV9 and TRBJ1-2, with D possibly being TRBD1 (5 bases). This CDR3 spans 15 amino acids. CDR1 SGDLS and CDR2 YYNGEE come from the germline V gene. Trimming shortened V by 0 bases and J by 0 bases, and 9 bases separated the two germline ends. CDR3 loop: CASSVGQLANYGYTF. The CDR3 DNA sequence: TGTGCCAGCAGCGTAGGACAGTTAGCTAACTATGGCTACACCTTC.

This clone appeared a few times. CDR3 loop: CASSISAGDYEQYF. CDR3 nucleotide sequence: TGTGCCAGTAGTATAAGCGCGGGAGACTACGAGCAGTACTTC. The rearrangement joins TRBV19 to TRBJ2-7, with 7 nucleotides matching TRBD2. Looked up from germline, CDR1 is LNHDA and CDR2 is SQIVND (reference sequence). V dropped 2 bases and J dropped 3; count of bases not matched to a gene: 4. This CDR3 has 14 residues.

This clone was seen only a few times. V and J are TRBV7-9 and TRBJ1-2; 12 bases agree with TRBD1. Germline lookup yields CDR1 SEHNR and CDR2 FQNEAQ (reference sequence). Trimming removed 5 bases from V and 3 bases from J; junction bases left unmatched: 7. CDR3 length: 16 amino acids. The CDR3 is CASSQYGTGGDYGYTF. The CDR3 DNA reads TGTGCCAGCAGCCAATACGGGACAGGGGGCGACTATGGCTACACCTTC.

The rearrangement joins TRBV10-3 to TRBJ2-3; 11 bases agree with TRBD1. The CDR3 runs 14 residues. V was pared by 11 bases and J by 3 bases, with 7 bases of the junction left unmatched. CDR1 ENHRY and CDR2 SYGVKD come from the germline V gene. The CDR3 loop reads CAVGQGAVTDTQYF. CDR3 DNA: TGTGCCGTCGGACAGGGGGCTGTTACAGATACGCAGTATTTT.

The V and J genes are TRBV7-2 and TRBJ1-2, with a possible D match to TRBD1 (6 bases). The germline V gene encodes CDR1 SGHTA and CDR2 FQGNSA. V dropped 1 base and J dropped 4 bases, with 16 bases sitting between them. The CDR3 sequence is 16 residues long. The CDR3 DNA reads TGTGCCAGCAGCTTAGGTATACCGGGGGGCGGCTATGGCTACACCTTC. It specifies CASSLGIPGGGYGYTF.

This sequence joins TRBV5-4 and TRBJ2-7; possibly TRBD1 for D (6 bases). V lost 1 base and J 4 bases, leaving 9 bases between the germline ends. CDR3 length: 13 amino acids. The germline V gene has CDR1 SGHNT and CDR2 YYREEE (reference sequence). CDR3 region: CASSLPQGYEQYF. In DNA, the CDR3 is TGTGCCAGCAGCTTGCCCCAGGGGTACGAGCAGTACTTC.

The chain has TRBV6-5 and TRBJ2-7; 7 bases are a match to TRBD2. The DNA end lines up better with TRBJ2-4; the J call may be wrong. This CDR3 spans 11 amino acids. Germline assignment: CDR1 MNHEY and CDR2 SVGAGI. CDR3 sequence: CASLGGNIQYF. The DNA for the CDR3 is TGTGCCAGCCTCGGGGGGAACATTCAGTACTTC.

The rearrangement joins TRBV5-1 to TRBJ1-2; TRBD1 agrees at 8 bases. Looked up from germline, CDR1 is SGHRS and CDR2 is YFSETQ. CDR3 size: 14 residues. The J segment lost 8 bases and the V segment lost 1 base, leaving 7 bases of the junction unmatched. The CDR3 reads CASSLTGGRGGYTF. The CDR3 nucleotides read TGCGCCAGCAGCTTGACAGGGGGTCGAGGGGGCTACACCTTC.

The chain employs TRBV7-9 and TRBJ2-5; 11 bases are shared with TRBD1. The CDR3 length is 15 residues. J was trimmed by 5 bases and V by 3 bases; bases with no gene match: 5. Looked up from germline, CDR1 is SEHNR and CDR2 is FQNEAQ (reference sequence). Written as DNA, the CDR3 is TGTGCCAGCAGCTTTTGGACAGGGGGCGGGGAGACCCAGTACTTC. Protein: CASSFWTGGGETQYF.

The V gene is TRBV25-1, the J gene TRBJ1-5, with 11 positions matching TRBD1. The CDR3 is 14 amino acids. Losses at the gene ends were 3 bases for V and 9 bases for J; bases not matched to a gene: 4. Germline lookup yields CDR1 MGHDK and CDR2 SYGVNS. The DNA of the CDR3 is TGTGCCAGCAGTGAGGAGGACAGGGGGCGGCCCCAGCATTTT. Protein sequence: CASSEEDRGRPQHF.

This rearrangement joins TRBV28 to TRBJ2-3, with 11 bases lining up with TRBD1. In germline, CDR1 is MDHEN, CDR2 SYDVKM. The V gene end was trimmed by 4 bases and the J gene end by 1 base; junction bases not matched to a gene: 4. There are 16 residues in the CDR3. Here the CDR3 reads CASSSWGQGGTDTQYF. CDR3 DNA: TGTGCCAGCAGTTCCTGGGGACAGGGGGGCACAGATACGCAGTATTTT.

Written as DNA, the CDR3 is TGTGCCAGCTCACGTGGCCAAAGCTCTGGGGCCAACGTCCTGACTTTC. This translates into CASSRGQSSGANVLTF. This chain links TRBV18 with TRBJ2-6; D not certain. Germline V lookup: CDR1 KGHSH, CDR2 LQKENI. This CDR3 is built from 16 residues. V was trimmed by 4 bases and J by 0 bases, leaving 10 bases between them.

The CDR3 DNA sequence: TGTGCCAGCTCACCTACAGAGAATCAGCCCCAGCATTTT. This translates into CASSPTENQPQHF. J is TRBJ1-5 and V is TRBV18, with unresolved D. The CDR3 loop spans 13 amino acids. V lost 3 bases to trimming and J lost 4 bases, with 7 bases between them. CDR1 and CDR2 from the germline V gene are KGHSH and LQKENI.